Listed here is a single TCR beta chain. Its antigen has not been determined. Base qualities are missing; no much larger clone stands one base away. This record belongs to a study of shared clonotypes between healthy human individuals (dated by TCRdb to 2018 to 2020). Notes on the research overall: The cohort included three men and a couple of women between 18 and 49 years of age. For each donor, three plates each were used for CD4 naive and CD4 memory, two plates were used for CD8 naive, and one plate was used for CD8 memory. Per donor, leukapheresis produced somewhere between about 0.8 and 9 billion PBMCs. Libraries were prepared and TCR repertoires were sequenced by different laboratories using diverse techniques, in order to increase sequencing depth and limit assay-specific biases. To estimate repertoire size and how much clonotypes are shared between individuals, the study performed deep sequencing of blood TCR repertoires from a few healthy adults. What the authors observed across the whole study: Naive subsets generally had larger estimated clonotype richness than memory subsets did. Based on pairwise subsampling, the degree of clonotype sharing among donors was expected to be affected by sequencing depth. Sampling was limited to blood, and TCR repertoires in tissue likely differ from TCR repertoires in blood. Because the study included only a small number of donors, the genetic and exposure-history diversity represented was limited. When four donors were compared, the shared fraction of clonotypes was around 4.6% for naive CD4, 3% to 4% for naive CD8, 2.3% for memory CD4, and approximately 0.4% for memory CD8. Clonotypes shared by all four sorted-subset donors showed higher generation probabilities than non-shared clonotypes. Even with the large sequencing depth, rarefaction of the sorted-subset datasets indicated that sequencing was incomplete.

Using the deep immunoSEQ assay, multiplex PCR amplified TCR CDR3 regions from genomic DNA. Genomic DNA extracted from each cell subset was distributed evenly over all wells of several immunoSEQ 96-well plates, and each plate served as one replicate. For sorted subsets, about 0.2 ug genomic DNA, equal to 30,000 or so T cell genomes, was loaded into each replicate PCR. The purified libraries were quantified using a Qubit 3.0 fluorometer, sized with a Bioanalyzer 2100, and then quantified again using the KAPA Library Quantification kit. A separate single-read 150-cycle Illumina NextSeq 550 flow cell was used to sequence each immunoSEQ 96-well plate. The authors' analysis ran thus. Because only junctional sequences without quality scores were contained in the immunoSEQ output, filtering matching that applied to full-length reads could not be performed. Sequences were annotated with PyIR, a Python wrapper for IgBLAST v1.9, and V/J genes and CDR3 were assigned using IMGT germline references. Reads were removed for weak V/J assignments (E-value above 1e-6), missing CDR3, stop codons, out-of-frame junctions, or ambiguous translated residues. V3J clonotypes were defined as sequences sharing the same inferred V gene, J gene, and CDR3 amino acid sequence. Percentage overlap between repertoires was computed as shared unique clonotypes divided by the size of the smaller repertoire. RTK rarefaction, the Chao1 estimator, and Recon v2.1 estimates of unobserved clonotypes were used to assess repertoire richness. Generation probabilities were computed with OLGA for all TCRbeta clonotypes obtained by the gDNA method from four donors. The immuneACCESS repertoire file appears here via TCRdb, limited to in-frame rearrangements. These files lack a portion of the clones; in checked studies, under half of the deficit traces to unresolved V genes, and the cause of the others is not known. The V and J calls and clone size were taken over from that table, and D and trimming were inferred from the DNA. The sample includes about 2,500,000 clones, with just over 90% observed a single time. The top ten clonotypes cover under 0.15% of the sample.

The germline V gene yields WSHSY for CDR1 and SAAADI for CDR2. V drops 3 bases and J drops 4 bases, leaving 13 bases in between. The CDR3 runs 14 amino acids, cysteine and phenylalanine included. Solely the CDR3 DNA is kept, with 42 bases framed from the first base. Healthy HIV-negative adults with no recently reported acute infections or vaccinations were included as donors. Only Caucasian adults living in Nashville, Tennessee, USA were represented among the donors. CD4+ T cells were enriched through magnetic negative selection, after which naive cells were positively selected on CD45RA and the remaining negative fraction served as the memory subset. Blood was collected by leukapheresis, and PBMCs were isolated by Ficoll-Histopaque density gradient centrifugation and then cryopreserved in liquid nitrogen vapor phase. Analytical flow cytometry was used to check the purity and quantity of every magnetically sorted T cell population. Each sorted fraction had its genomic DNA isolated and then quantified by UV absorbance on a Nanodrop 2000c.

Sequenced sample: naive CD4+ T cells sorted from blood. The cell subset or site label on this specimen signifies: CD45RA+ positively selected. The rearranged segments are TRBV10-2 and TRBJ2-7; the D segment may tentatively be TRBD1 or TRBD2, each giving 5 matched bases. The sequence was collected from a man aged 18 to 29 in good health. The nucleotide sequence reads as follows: TGCGCCAGCAGTGATGGTCCGGGGCGATACGAGCAGTACTTC. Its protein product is CASSDGPGRYEQYF.